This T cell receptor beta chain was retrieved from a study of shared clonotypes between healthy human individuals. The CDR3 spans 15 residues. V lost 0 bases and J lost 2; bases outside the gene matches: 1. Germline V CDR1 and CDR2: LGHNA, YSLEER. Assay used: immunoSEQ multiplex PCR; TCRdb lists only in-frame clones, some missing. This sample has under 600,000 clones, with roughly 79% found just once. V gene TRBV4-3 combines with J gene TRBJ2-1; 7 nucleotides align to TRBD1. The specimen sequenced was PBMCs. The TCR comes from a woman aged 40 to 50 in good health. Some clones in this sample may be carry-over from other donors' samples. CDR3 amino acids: CASSQEGQTYNEQFF. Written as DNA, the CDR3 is TGCGCCAGCAGCCAAGAGGGACAGACCTACAATGAGCAGTTCTTC.